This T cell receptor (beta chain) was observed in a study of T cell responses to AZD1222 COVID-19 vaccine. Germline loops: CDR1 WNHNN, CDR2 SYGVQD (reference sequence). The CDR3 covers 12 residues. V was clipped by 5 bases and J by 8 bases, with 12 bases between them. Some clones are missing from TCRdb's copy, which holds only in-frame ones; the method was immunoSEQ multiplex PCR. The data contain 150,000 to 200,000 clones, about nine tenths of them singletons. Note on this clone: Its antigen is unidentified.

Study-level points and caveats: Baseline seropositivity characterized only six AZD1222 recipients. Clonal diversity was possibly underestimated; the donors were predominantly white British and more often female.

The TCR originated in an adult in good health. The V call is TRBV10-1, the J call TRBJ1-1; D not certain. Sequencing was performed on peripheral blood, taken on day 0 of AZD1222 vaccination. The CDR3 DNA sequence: TGCGCCAGCAGTTCGGGTGGGCGCGAAGCTTTCTTT. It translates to CASSSGGREAFF.